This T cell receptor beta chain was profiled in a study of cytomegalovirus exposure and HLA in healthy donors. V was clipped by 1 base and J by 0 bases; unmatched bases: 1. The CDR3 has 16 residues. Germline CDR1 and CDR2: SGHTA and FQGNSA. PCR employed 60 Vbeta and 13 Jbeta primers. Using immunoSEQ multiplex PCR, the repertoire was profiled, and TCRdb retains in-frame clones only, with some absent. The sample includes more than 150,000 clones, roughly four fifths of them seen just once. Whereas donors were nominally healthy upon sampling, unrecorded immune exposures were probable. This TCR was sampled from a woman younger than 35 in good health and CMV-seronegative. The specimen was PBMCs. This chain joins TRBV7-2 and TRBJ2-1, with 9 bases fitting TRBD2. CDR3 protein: CASSLGTSVSYNEQFF. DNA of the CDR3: TGTGCCAGCAGCTTAGGGACTAGCGTCTCCTACAATGAGCAGTTCTTC.